This record looks at one T cell receptor (beta chain) sequence and its context. Donors included only healthy HIV-negative adults lacking recent acute infections or vaccinations. Adult Caucasians living in Nashville, Tennessee made up all of the donors. The test was conducted at deep level. Produced via immunoSEQ multiplex PCR; TCRdb's table is partial and in-frame only. The profile covers around 300,000 clones, with about nine tenths appearing a single time and roughly 16% taken by the ten largest. The data stem from a study of shared clonotypes between healthy human individuals. Turning to the study itself: Per donor, CD8 memory used one plate, CD8 naive used two, CD4 memory used three and CD4 naive used three.

CDR1 and CDR2 from the germline V gene are SGDLS and YYNGEE. CDR3 length equals 17 residues. Germline trimming cut 3 bases from V and 5 bases from J; bases unmatched to any gene: 13. This receptor was obtained from a man aged 18 to 35 in good health. Material: memory CD8+ T cells sorted from blood. Stated subset: CD45RO+ cells pooled with CCR7-negative TemRA cells. The rearrangement uses TRBV9 and TRBJ2-1; 8 nucleotides match TRBD2. The CDR3: CASSEGPGLEVHNEQFF. Here the CDR3 DNA reads TGTGCCAGCAGCGAGGGGCCGGGACTAGAAGTCCACAATGAGCAGTTCTTC.